This T cell receptor (beta chain) was documented in a study of blood T cell repertoires in COVID-19. Study background: Specimens from acute and convalescent COVID-19 originated in the United States, Italy and Spain.

Source study methods: For nucleated cells, counts were estimated from reference gene primer amplification. Sequencing used immunoSEQ multiplex PCR; TCRdb keeps in-frame clones, though not all of them. Clonal size and the V and J genes are those of that table, whereas D and trimming came from the DNA. There are 300,000 to 400,000 clones in the sample; roughly 90% occur only once, and 3.9% lies in the top ten. Deletions cut 0 bases from V and 6 bases from J, with 9 bases between. Germline V CDR1 and CDR2: SGHRS, YFSETQ. This CDR3 is 14 amino acids long. There are a few counts of this clone. Everyone who took part was roughly 18 to 89 years old, and they came from 24 US areas. Within 2 weeks before study entry, exposed participants met a COVID-19 case.

The TCR sequence derives from a woman aged 25 to 39 who had been exposed to COVID-19. Input material: PBMCs or T cells enriched from blood (not recorded which). J is TRBJ2-2 and V is TRBV5-1; D is unclear. The CDR3 reads CASSLGSGAGELFF. The DNA of the CDR3 is TGCGCCAGCAGCTTGGGGTCAGGTGCCGGGGAGCTGTTTTTT.